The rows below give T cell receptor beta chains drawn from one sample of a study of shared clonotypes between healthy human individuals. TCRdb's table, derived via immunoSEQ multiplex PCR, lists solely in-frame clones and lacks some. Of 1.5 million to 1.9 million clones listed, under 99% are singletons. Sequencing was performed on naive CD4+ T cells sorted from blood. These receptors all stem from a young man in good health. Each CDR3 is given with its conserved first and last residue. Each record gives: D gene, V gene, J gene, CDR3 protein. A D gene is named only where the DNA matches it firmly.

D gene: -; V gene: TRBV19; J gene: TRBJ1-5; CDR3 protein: CASSSSQPQHF
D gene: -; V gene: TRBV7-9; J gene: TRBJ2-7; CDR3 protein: CASSLARGSNSYEQYF
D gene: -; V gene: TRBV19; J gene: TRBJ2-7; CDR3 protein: CASSSRLRDEQYF
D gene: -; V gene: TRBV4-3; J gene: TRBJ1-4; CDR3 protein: CASSHSTGATNEKLFF
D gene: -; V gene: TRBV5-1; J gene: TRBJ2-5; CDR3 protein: CASSVRLEQETQYF
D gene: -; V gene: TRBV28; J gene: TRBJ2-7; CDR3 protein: CASSPPGPLGHEQYF
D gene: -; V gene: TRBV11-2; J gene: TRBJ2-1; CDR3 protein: CASSLDYSGGQKSYNEQFF
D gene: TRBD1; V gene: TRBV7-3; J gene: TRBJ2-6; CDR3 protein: CASSQVGTGLPGANVLTF
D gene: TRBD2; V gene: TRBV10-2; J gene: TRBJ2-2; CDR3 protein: CASSERLAGNTGELFF
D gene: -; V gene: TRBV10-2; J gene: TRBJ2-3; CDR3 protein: CASRKDTQYF
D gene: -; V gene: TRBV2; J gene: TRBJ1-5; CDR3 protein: CASNLAGVEQPQHF
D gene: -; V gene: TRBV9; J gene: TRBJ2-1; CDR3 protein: CASSVVDLNEQFF
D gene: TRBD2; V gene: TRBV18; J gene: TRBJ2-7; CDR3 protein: CASSPPGQGGLEQYF
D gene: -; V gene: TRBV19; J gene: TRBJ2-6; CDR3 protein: CASSGGGSGANVLTF
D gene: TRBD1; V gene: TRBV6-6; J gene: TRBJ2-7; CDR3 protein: CASRGGQGTYEQYF
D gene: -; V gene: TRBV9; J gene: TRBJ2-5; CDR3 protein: CASSVGGVVETQYF
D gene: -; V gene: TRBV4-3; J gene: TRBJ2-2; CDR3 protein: CASSQDLPGNTGELFF
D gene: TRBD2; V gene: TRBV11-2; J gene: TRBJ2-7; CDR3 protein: CASSLRVSSGILAEQYF
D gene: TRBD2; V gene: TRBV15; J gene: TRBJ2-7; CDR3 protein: CATSREPGGGDEQYF
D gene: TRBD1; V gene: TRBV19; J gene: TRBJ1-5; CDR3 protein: CATLSWQGAGDQPQHF